The T cell receptor (beta chain) under discussion was sequenced for a study of cytomegalovirus exposure and HLA in healthy donors. As for the study in general: Caucasian-associated ancestry cluster membership applied to 75% to 85% of 398 genotyped donors.

13 Jbeta primers and 60 Vbeta primers were used for the PCR. Profiling relied on immunoSEQ multiplex PCR, and the TCRdb table lists in-frame clones only, not all of them. The repertoire includes about 160,000 clones, roughly four fifths of them detected once, and approximately 13% sits in the top ten. Trimming cost V 5 bases and J 11 bases, with 18 bases left between them. CDR3 length: 13 residues. Germline V lookup: CDR1 SGHNT, CDR2 YENEEA. Note on this clone: What it recognizes is unknown.

Study results and caveats: Later analysis revealed greater clonal expansion in HLA-associated TCR beta chains than in equally common others.

Sample: PBMCs. The source of this sequence is a woman aged 45-59 years in good health and CMV-seronegative. The genes are TRBV11-3 and TRBJ2-5; D is tentatively TRBD1 or TRBD2 (5 bases each). The DNA for the CDR3 is TGTGCCAGCAGCCTAGGGGTAGCGTGGGAGCAGTACTTC. Translating it yields CASSLGVAWEQYF.